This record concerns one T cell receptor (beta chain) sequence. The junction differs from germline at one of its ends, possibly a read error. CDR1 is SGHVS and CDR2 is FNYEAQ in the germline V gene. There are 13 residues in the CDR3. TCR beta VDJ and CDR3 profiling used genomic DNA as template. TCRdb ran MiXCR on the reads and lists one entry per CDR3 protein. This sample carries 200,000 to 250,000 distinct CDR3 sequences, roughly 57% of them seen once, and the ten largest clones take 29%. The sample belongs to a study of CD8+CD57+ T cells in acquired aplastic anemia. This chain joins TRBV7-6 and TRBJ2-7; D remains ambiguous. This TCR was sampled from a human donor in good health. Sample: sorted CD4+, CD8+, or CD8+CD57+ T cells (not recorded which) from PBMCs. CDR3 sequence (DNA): TGTGCCAGCAGCACGACATCATATTCACCCCTCCACTTC. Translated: CASSTTSYSPLHF.